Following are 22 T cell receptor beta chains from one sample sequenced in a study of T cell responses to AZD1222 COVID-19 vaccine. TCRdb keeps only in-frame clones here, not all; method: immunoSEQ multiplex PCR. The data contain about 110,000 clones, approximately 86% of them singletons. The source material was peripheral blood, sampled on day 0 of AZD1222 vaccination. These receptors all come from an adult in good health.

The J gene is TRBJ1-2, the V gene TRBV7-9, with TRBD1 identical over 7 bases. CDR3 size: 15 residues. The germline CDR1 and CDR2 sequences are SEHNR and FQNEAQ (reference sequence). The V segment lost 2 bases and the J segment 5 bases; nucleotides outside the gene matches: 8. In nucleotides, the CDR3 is TGTGCCAGCAGCTTACTCCGGGACAGCGAGTATGGCTACACCTTC. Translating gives CASSLLRDSEYGYTF.

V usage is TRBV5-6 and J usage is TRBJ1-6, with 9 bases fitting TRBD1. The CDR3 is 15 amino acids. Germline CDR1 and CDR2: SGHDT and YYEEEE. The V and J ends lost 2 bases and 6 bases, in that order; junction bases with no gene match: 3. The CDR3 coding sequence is TGTGCCAGCAGCTTCACACAGGGGGCTAATTCACCCCTCCACTTT. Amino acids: CASSFTQGANSPLHF. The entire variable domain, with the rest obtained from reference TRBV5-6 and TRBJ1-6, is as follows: DAGVTQSPTHLIKTRGQQVTLRCSPKSGHDTVSWYQQALGQGPQFIFQYYEEEERQRGNFPDRFSGHQFPNYSSELNVNALLLGDSALYLCASSFTQGANSPLHFGNGTRLTVT.

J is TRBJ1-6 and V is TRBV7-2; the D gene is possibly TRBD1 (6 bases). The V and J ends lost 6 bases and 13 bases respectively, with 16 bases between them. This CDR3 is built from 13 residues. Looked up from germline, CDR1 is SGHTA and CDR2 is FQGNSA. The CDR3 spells CASSPGTTLPLHF. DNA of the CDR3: TGTGCCAGCAGTCCCGGGACAACTTTGCCCCTCCACTTT. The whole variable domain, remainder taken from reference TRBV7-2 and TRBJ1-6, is GAGVSQSPSNKVTEKGKDVELRCDPISGHTALYWYRQSLGQGLEFLIYFQGNSAPDKSGLPSDRFSAERTGGSVSTLTIQRTQQEDSAVYLCASSPGTTLPLHFGNGTRLTVT.

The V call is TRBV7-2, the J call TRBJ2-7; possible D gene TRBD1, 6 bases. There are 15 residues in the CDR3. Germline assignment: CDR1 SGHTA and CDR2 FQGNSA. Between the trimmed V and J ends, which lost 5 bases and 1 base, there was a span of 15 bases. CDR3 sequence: CASSVDSSLSYEQYF. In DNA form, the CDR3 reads TGTGCCAGCAGCGTGGACAGTTCGCTTTCCTACGAGCAGTACTTC.

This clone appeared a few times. CDR3 amino acids: CASSLYRAPYEQYF. The CDR3 DNA is TGTGCCAGCAGCTTATACAGGGCGCCCTACGAGCAGTACTTC. V gene TRBV7-3 combines with J gene TRBJ2-7; TRBD1 might be the D (6 bases). From germline, CDR1 is SGHTA and CDR2 FQGTGA. V dropped 2 bases and J dropped 2 bases, with 10 bases sitting between them. The CDR3 has 14 amino acids.

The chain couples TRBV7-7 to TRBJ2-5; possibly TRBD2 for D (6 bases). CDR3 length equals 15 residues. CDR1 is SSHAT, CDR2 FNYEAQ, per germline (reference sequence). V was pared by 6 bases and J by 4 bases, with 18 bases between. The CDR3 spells CASSPNLVGGETQYF. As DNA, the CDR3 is TGTGCCAGCAGTCCTAATCTTGTGGGGGGAGAGACCCAGTACTTC.

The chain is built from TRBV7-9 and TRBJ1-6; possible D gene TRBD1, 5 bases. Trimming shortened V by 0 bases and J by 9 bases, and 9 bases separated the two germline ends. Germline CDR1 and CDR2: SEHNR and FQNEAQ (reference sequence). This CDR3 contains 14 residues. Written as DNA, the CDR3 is TGTGCCAGCAGCTTAGCAGGGGAAGGTTCACCCCTCCACTTT. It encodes CASSLAGEGSPLHF.

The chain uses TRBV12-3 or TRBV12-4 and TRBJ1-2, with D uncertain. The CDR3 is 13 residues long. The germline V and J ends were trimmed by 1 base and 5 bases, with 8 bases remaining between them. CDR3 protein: CASSLEGLYGYTF. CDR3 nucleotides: TGTGCCAGCAGTTTAGAAGGACTTTATGGCTACACCTTC.

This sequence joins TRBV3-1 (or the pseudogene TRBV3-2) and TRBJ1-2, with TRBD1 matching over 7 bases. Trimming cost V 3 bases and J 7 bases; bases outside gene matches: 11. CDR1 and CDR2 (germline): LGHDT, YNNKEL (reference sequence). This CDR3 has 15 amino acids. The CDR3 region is CASSHSDRDSRGYTF. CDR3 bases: TGTGCCAGCAGCCACTCAGACAGGGACAGTCGTGGCTACACCTTC.

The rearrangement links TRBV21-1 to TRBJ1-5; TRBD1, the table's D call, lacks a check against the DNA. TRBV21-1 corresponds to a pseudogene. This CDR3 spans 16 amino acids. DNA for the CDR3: TGTGCCAGCAGCTTACGACAGGGGAATAGCAATCAGCCCCAGCATTTT. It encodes CASSLRQGNSNQPQHF.

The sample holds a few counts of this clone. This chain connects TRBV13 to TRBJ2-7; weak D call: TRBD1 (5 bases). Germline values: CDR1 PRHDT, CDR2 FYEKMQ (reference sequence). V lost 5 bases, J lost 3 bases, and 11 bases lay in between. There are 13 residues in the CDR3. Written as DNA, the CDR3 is TGTGCCAGCAGCGCAACAGGTTTCTACGAGCAGTACTTC. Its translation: CASSATGFYEQYF.

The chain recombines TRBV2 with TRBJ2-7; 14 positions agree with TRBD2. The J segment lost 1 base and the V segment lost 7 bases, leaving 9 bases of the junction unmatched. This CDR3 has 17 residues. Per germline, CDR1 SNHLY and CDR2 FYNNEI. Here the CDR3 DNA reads TGTGCCAGCACCCCGGGACTAGCGGGGGCGAGGTCCTACGAGCAGTACTTC. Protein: CASTPGLAGARSYEQYF.

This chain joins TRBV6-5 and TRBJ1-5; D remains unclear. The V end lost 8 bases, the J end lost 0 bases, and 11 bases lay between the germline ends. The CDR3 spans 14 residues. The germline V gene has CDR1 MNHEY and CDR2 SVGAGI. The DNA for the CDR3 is TGTGCCAGCGCTGACGACTCTAGCAATCAGCCCCAGCATTTT. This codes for CASADDSSNQPQHF.

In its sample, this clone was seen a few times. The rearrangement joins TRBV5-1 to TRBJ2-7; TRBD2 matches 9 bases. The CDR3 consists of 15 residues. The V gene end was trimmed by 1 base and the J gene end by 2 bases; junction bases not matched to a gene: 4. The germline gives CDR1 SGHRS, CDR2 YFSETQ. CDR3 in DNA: TGCGCCAGCAGCTTGATGGCTAGCGGGGCCTACGAGCAGTACTTC. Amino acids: CASSLMASGAYEQYF.

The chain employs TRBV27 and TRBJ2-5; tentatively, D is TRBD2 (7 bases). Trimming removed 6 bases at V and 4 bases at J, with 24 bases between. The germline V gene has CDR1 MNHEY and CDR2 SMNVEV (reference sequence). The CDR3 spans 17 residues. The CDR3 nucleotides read TGTGCCAGCAGAACGACGCGGGGGCCAATAATCCCAGAGACCCAGTACTTC. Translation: CASRTTRGPIIPETQYF.

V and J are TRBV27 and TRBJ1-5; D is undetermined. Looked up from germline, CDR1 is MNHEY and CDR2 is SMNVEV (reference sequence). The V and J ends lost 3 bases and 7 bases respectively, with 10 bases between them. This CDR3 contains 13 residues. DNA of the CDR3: TGTGCCAGCAGTTTTGGGTTTGGGCAGCCCCAGCATTTT. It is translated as CASSFGFGQPQHF.

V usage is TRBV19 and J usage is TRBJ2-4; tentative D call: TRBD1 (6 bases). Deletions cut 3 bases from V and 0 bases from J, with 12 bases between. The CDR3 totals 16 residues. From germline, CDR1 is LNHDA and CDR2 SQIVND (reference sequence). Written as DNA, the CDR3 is TGTGCCAGTAGTATTGGACAGTCACTAGCCAAAAACATTCAGTACTTC. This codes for CASSIGQSLAKNIQYF.

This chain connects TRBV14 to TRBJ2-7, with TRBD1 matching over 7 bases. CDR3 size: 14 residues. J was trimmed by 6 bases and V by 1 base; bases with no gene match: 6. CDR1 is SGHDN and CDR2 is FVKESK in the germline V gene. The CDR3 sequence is CASSQVDRVPEQYF. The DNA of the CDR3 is TGTGCCAGCAGCCAAGTTGACAGGGTCCCCGAGCAGTACTTC.

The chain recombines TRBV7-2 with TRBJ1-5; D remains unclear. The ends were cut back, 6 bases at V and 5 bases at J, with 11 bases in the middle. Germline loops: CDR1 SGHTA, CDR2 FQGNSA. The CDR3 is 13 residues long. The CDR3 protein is CASSSSNDQPQHF. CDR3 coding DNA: TGTGCCAGCAGTTCCTCAAATGATCAGCCCCAGCATTTT. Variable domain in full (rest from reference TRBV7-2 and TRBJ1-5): GAGVSQSPSNKVTEKGKDVELRCDPISGHTALYWYRQSLGQGLEFLIYFQGNSAPDKSGLPSDRFSAERTGGSVSTLTIQRTQQEDSAVYLCASSSSNDQPQHFGDGTRLSIL.

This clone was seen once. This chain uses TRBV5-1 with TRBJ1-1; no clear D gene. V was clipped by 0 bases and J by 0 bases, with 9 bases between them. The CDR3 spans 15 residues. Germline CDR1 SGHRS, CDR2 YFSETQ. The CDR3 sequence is CASSLGGYMNTEAFF. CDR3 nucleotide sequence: TGCGCCAGCAGCTTGGGTGGGTATATGAACACTGAAGCTTTCTTT.

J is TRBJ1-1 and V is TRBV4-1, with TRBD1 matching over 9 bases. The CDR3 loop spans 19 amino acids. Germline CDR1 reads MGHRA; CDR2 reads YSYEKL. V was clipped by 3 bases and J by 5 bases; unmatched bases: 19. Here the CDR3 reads CASSHNLIHRGQGRTEAFF. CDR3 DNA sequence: TGCGCCAGCAGCCACAACCTTATCCATCGGGGACAGGGAAGAACTGAAGCTTTCTTT.

CDR3 in amino acids: CASSPDRDSNQPQHF. The CDR3 bases are TGTGCCAGCAGCCCGGACAGAGATAGCAATCAGCCCCAGCATTTT. The V gene is TRBV7-2, the J gene TRBJ1-5; a possible D gene is TRBD1 (6 bases). V was trimmed by 5 bases and J by 0 bases, leaving 11 bases between them. Germline V CDR1 and CDR2: SGHTA, FQGNSA. This CDR3 has 15 amino acids. The variable domain in full, completed from reference TRBV7-2 and TRBJ1-5, reads GAGVSQSPSNKVTEKGKDVELRCDPISGHTALYWYRQSLGQGLEFLIYFQGNSAPDKSGLPSDRFSAERTGGSVSTLTIQRTQQEDSAVYLCASSPDRDSNQPQHFGDGTRLSIL.